This T cell receptor (beta chain) was profiled in a study of siplizumab effects on memory and regulatory T cells. Repertoires were generated with immunoSEQ multiplex PCR, while TCRdb's copy carries only in-frame clones and drops some. The data contain about 100,000 clones, more than 85% of them singletons. The CDR3 has 16 amino acids. Trimming at V came to 4 bases and at J to 0 bases, leaving 6 bases not matched to a gene. The germline CDR1 and CDR2 sequences are SGDLS and YYNGEE. The clonotype originates from a human donor in good health. This chain joins TRBV9 and TRBJ2-4; 8 bases are shared with TRBD2. The sample consisted of CD4+ T cells sorted from blood. CDR3 sequence: CASSPGGRLAKNIQYF. The CDR3 DNA sequence: TGTGCCAGCAGCCCGGGGGGGCGACTAGCCAAAAACATTCAGTACTTC.